This section outlines one TCR beta chain sequence together with its context. Sequencing used immunoSEQ multiplex PCR; TCRdb keeps in-frame clones, though not all of them. The table includes around 120,000 clones, about 79% detected once. This sample is part of a study of blood T cell repertoires in COVID-19. On the study more broadly: From T cells, B-cell-depleted T cells, or PBMCs came the material, which was cDNA or gDNA.

Germline CDR1 SGHNT, CDR2 YYREEE (reference sequence). CDR3 length equals 15 residues. V shed 4 bases and J 3 bases; nucleotides not matched to a gene: 9. The genes are TRBV5-4 and TRBJ1-1; TRBD1 aligns across 7 bases. This receptor was taken from a man in his 70s with acute or convalescent COVID-19. Sequencing used peripheral blood. This chain's CDR3 is CASSPLVGGYTEAFF. CDR3 bases: TGTGCCAGCAGCCCCCTGGTAGGGGGCTACACTGAAGCTTTCTTT.